Here is one T cell receptor beta chain with its context. The target antigen is unknown. These data belong to a study of T cells expressing NK-cell markers. Looking at the study overall: Beta-chain profiling covered CD3+CD56+NKG2C+, CD3+CD56+NKG2C- and CD3+CD56-NKG2C+ sorted subsets. Seven HCMV-seropositive donors and one seronegative donor made up the eight sequenced donors. Study-wide results and limits: Clones of NKG2C+ T cells that had expanded were of unclear HCMV specificity.

There are 16 residues in the CDR3. Germline CDR1 is SGHDT and CDR2 is YYEEEE. Following a re-call of the 5' RACE reads, TCRdb has one entry per CDR3 protein and lacks DNA. The data show around 550,000 distinct CDR3 sequences, and the top ten clones hold around 4%. This chain joins TRBV5-6 and TRBJ2-7; the TCRdb D gene call, TRBD1, has no DNA to confirm it. The TCR was taken from a man between 18 and 29 years old in good health. Specimen: blood T cells: a sorted CD56 or NKG2C T cell subset, CD4+ or CD8+ T cells, or bulk PBMC T cells (not recorded which). The CDR3 is CASSLLSGPGGVEQYF.